The 22 T cell receptor beta chains reported below all come from one sample, sequenced in a study of blood T cell repertoires in COVID-19. Repertoires were generated with immunoSEQ multiplex PCR, while TCRdb's copy carries only in-frame clones and drops some. This sample has 40,000 or so clones; 80% to 90% occur once, and the top ten carry 8.5% to 10%. The specimen was peripheral blood. These receptors came from a human donor in a cohort sampled during active COVID-19.

This chain uses TRBV28 with TRBJ2-7; no definite D call. This CDR3 contains 14 residues. Per the germline V gene, CDR1 is MDHEN and CDR2 is SYDVKM. V was clipped by 7 bases and J by 0 bases, with 13 bases between them. The CDR3 loop reads CASTGFGSSYEQYF. The CDR3 bases are TGTGCCAGCACCGGGTTCGGGTCCTCCTACGAGCAGTACTTC.

The chain combines TRBV18 with TRBJ2-7; 10 nucleotides line up with TRBD2. In germline, CDR1 is KGHSH, CDR2 LQKENI. Trimming at V came to 8 bases and at J to 3 bases, leaving 10 bases not matched to a gene. The CDR3 runs to 15 residues. For the CDR3, the DNA is TGTGCCAGCGCCGAAACTAGCGGGACCAACTACGAGCAGTACTTC. Protein product: CASAETSGTNYEQYF.

This chain joins TRBV10-3 and TRBJ2-1, with D perhaps TRBD1 (6 bases). Germline V CDR1 and CDR2: ENHRY, SYGVKD. The CDR3 sequence is 13 residues long. V was clipped by 6 bases and J by 14 bases, with 20 bases between them. CDR3 nucleotides: TGTGCCATCAGCGCTGAAGGGACCAGGGGAGAGTTCTTC. Amino acids: CAISAEGTRGEFF.

V is TRBV6-5 and J is TRBJ1-1; D gene unclear. The CDR3 consists of 14 residues. Trimming removed 6 bases from V and 6 bases from J, with 17 bases in between. CDR1 and CDR2 from the germline V gene are MNHEY and SVGAGI. CDR3 in amino acids: CASSQKTGLAEAFF. CDR3 in DNA: TGTGCCAGCAGCCAAAAGACGGGATTAGCTGAAGCTTTCTTT.

The rearrangement joins TRBV30 to TRBJ1-2; D remains unclear. The CDR3 extends over 13 amino acids. Germline CDR1 reads GTSNPN; CDR2 reads SVGIG (reference sequence). Trimming pared 2 bases from V and 8 bases from J, leaving 15 bases between. In DNA form, the CDR3 reads TGTGCCTGGAGTACCGGCCTCGCTAGCGGCTACACCTTC. Its translation: CAWSTGLASGYTF.

There are a few counts of this clone. The CDR3 DNA sequence: TGTGCCAGCAGCTTAGTGGCTAGCGGGAGTTGGGAGACCCAGTACTTC. Translating gives CASSLVASGSWETQYF. This rearrangement joins TRBV11-2 to TRBJ2-5, with TRBD2 matching over 10 bases. Losses at the gene ends were 1 base for V and 5 bases for J; bases not matched to a gene: 7. The germline CDR1 and CDR2 sequences are SGHAT and FQNNGV. This CDR3 region has 16 residues.

This clone was seen a single time. V gene TRBV6-5 combines with J gene TRBJ2-2; D remains unclear. The germline V gene has CDR1 MNHEY and CDR2 SVGAGI. CDR3 length: 12 residues. V shed 5 bases and J shed 4 bases, with 5 bases lying between them. CDR3 sequence: CASSTSTGELFF. CDR3 in DNA: TGTGCCAGCAGTACCAGCACCGGGGAGCTGTTTTTT.

A single count supports this clone. The gene calls are TRBV7-2 and TRBJ1-2; a weak D match, TRBD1 (5 bases). Trimming removed 7 bases from V and 2 bases from J, with 17 bases in between. The CDR3 consists of 15 residues. CDR1 and CDR2 from the germline V gene are SGHTA and FQGNSA. CDR3 amino acids: CASNYGGPSNYGYTF. The CDR3 coding sequence is TGTGCCAGCAACTACGGGGGACCGTCGAACTATGGCTACACCTTC.

The chain has TRBV7-2 and TRBJ2-5; the match to TRBD2 covers 9 bases. V dropped 5 bases and J dropped 6; count of bases not matched to a gene: 7. This CDR3 has 14 residues. From germline, CDR1 is SGHTA and CDR2 FQGNSA. This chain's CDR3 is CASSGRGGLKTQYF. CDR3 nucleotides: TGTGCCAGCAGCGGGCGGGGGGGCCTGAAGACCCAGTACTTC.

In this sample, this clone turned up a few times. This sequence joins TRBV6-5 and TRBJ1-4; D not certain. V lost 7 bases and J 0 bases, leaving 9 bases between the germline ends. This CDR3 is built from 14 residues. Germline V gives CDR1 MNHEY, CDR2 SVGAGI. In DNA form, the CDR3 reads TGTGCCAGCAAAGTACTCGCAACTAATGAAAAACTGTTTTTT. Translated: CASKVLATNEKLFF.

V gene TRBV7-9 combines with J gene TRBJ2-5; unclear D gene. The CDR3 has 12 amino acids. The germline CDR1 and CDR2 sequences are SEHNR and FQNEAQ (reference sequence). Trimming took off 2 bases at V and 5 bases at J, with 6 bases between the two ends. CDR3 amino acids: CASSLTMETQYF. CDR3 in DNA: TGTGCCAGCAGCTTAACTATGGAGACCCAGTACTTC.

This clone ranks as medium-sized. V gene TRBV19 combines with J gene TRBJ1-3; tentative D call: TRBD1 (6 bases). The germline V gene has CDR1 LNHDA and CDR2 SQIVND (reference sequence). The CDR3 sequence is 16 residues long. V lost 4 bases and J lost 3, with 16 bases in between. CDR3 amino acids: CASSTQGHQNGNTIYF. In nucleotides, the CDR3 is TGTGCCAGTAGTACACAGGGACACCAGAATGGAAACACCATATATTTT.

In the case of this clone: Compared with germline, one end of the junction differs, possibly owing to a read error. Other DNA sequences in this specimen translate into the identical CDR3. The chain combines TRBV6-2 or TRBV6-3 with TRBJ1-6, with D possibly being TRBD1 (6 bases). CDR1 and CDR2 from the germline V gene are MNHEY and SVGEGT. CDR3 length: 17 residues. CDR3 in DNA: TGTGCTAGCAGTAAAACAGGACCAGGGGCCAATAATTCACCCCTCCACTTT. Amino acids: CASSKTGPGANNSPLHF.

In DNA, the CDR3 is TGCGCCAGCGATCCCCAGGGCTACACAGATACGCAGTATTTT. Translating it yields CASDPQGYTDTQYF. The genes are TRBV5-1 and TRBJ2-3; a weak D match, TRBD1 (5 bases). V lost 7 bases to trimming and J lost 2 bases, with 14 bases between them. The germline V gene encodes CDR1 SGHRS and CDR2 YFSETQ. This CDR3 is 14 amino acids long.

This chain links TRBV7-9 with TRBJ2-1; 8 nucleotides align to TRBD2. Germline CDR1 SEHNR, CDR2 FQNEAQ (reference sequence). The trim removed 6 bases at V and 4 bases at J, leaving 5 bases unmatched. This CDR3 has 14 residues. The CDR3 here is CASRSGGRYNEQFF. The CDR3 DNA sequence: TGTGCCAGCAGGTCGGGAGGGAGATACAATGAGCAGTTCTTC.

V and J are TRBV3-1 (or the pseudogene TRBV3-2) and TRBJ1-2; TRBD1 aligns across 7 bases. The CDR3 loop spans 15 amino acids. V gave up 0 bases and J gave up 6 bases; unmatched junction bases: 7. Germline V CDR1 and CDR2: LGHDT, YNNKEL (reference sequence). CDR3 coding DNA: TGTGCCAGCAGCCAAGATCACAGGGGAAGGGATGGCTACACCTTC. Residues: CASSQDHRGRDGYTF.

The chain combines TRBV27 with TRBJ1-2; 7 bases match TRBD1. Germline V gene data show CDR1 as MNHEY and CDR2 as SMNVEV (reference sequence). The junction had 5 bases not matched to a gene; V was cut back by 5 bases and J by 5 bases. This CDR3 contains 13 residues. The CDR3 DNA is TGTGCCAGCAGTGCAGAACAGGGGTATGGCTACACCTTC. Its protein product is CASSAEQGYGYTF.

The chain uses TRBV3-1 (or the pseudogene TRBV3-2) and TRBJ1-1; D gene ambiguous. The CDR3 loop spans 15 amino acids. Germline V lookup: CDR1 LGHDT, CDR2 YNNKEL (reference sequence). Deletions cut 6 bases from V and 1 base from J, with 15 bases between. The CDR3 DNA sequence: TGTGCCAGCAGACGAAAAGACGGGAGGAACACTGAAGCTTTCTTT. Translated: CASRRKDGRNTEAFF.

This sequence joins TRBV7-6 and TRBJ2-6; TRBD1 agrees at 9 bases. Losses at the gene ends were 5 bases for V and 0 bases for J; bases not matched to a gene: 8. In germline, CDR1 is SGHVS, CDR2 FNYEAQ. CDR3 length: 18 residues. The chain's CDR3 is CASSARTGDDSGANVLTF. The CDR3 bases are TGTGCCAGCAGCGCCCGGACAGGGGATGACTCTGGGGCCAACGTCCTGACTTTC.

The chain links TRBV19 to TRBJ2-5, with TRBD2 identical over 8 bases. CDR1 and CDR2 from the germline V gene are LNHDA and SQIVND (reference sequence). The CDR3 runs 17 residues. After removal of 1 base from V and 0 bases from J, the junction contained 7 bases not matched to a gene. The CDR3 loop reads CASSIGSGLEYQETQYF. Written as DNA, the CDR3 is TGTGCCAGTAGTATAGGTTCGGGACTAGAGTACCAAGAGACCCAGTACTTC.

This chain connects TRBV5-1 to TRBJ1-2; D is perhaps TRBD1 (6 bases). The CDR3 covers 15 residues. In germline, CDR1 is SGHRS, CDR2 YFSETQ. Trimming removed 0 bases at V and 7 bases at J, with 16 bases between. CDR3: CASSLVLGGARGYTF. As DNA, the CDR3 is TGCGCCAGCAGCTTGGTCCTCGGGGGGGCGCGTGGCTACACCTTC.

This chain joins TRBV7-3 and TRBJ1-5, with D unclear. Per the germline V gene, CDR1 is SGHTA and CDR2 is FQGTGA. This CDR3 spans 13 amino acids. Trimming removed 1 base from V and 5 bases from J, with 6 bases in between. The CDR3 sequence is CASSLRADQPQHF. DNA for the CDR3: TGTGCCAGCAGCTTAAGGGCAGATCAGCCCCAGCATTTT.